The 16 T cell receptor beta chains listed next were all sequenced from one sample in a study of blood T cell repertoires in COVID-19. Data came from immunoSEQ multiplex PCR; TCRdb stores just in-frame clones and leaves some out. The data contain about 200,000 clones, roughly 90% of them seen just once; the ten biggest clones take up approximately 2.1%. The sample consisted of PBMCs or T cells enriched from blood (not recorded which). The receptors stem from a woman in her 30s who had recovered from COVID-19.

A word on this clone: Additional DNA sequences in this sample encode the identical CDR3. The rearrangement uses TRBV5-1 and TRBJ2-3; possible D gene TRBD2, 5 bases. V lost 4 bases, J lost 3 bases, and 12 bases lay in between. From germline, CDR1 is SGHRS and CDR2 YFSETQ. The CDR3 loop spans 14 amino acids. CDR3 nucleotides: TGCGCCAGCAGCGGAACGGGGTCAACAGATACGCAGTATTTT. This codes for CASSGTGSTDTQYF.

The CDR3 loop is CAIKVGQGSNQPQHF. The CDR3 nucleotides are TGTGCCATCAAGGTAGGGCAGGGGAGCAATCAGCCCCAGCATTTT. The chain employs TRBV10-3 and TRBJ1-5; tentatively, D is TRBD1 (6 bases). This CDR3 has 15 amino acids. V was cut by 7 bases and J by 1 base, with 14 bases left in between. In germline, CDR1 is ENHRY, CDR2 SYGVKD.

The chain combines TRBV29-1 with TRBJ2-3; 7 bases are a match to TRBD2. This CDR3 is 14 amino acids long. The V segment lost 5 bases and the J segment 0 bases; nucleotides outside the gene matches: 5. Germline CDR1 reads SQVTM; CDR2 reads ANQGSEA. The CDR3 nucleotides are TGCAGCGTTCCCCTCGGGGGGAGCACAGATACGCAGTATTTT. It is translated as CSVPLGGSTDTQYF.

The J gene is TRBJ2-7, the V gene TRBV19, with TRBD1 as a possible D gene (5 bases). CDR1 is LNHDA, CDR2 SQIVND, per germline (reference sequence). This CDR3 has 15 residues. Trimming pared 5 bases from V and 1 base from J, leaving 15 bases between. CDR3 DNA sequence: TGTGCCAGTAGTGTACCATCAACAGGATCCTACGAGCAGTACTTC. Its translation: CASSVPSTGSYEQYF.

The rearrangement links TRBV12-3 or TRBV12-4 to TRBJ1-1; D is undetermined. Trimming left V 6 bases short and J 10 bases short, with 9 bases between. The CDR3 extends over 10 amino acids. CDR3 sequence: CASSNQAAFF. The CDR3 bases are TGTGCCAGCAGCAACCAGGCAGCTTTCTTT.

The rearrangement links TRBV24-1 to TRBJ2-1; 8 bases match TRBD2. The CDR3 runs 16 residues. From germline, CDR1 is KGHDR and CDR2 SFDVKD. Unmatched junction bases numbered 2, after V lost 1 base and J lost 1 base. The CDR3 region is CATSDLTSGSYNEQFF. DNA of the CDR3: TGTGCCACCAGTGATTTAACTAGCGGTTCCTACAATGAGCAGTTCTTC.

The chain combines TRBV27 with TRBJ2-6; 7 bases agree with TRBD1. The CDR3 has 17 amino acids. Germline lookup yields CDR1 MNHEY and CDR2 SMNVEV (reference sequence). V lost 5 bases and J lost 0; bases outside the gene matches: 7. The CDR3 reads CASSPRDRSSGANVLTF. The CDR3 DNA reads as TGTGCCAGCAGTCCTCGGGACAGAAGCTCTGGGGCCAACGTCCTGACTTTC.

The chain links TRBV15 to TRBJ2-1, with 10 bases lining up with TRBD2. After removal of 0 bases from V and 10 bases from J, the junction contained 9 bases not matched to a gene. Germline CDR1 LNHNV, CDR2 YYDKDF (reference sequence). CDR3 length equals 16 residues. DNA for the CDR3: TGTGCCACCAGCAGAGATCCCAGCGGGAGGGCCGAGGAGCAGTTCTTC. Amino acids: CATSRDPSGRAEEQFF.

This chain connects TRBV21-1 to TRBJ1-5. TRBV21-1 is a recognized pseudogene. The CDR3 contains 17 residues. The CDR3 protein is CASSKGVMEKRNQPQHF. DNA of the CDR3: TGTGCCAGCAGCAAAGGGGTTATGGAGAAGCGCAATCAGCCCCAGCATTTT.

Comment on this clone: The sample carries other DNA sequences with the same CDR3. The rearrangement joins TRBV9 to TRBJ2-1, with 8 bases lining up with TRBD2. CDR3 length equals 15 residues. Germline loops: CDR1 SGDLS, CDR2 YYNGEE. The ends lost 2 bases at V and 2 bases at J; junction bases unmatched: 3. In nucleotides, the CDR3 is TGTGCCAGCAGCGTCGCGGGGGGCCCCTACAATGAGCAGTTCTTC. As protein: CASSVAGGPYNEQFF. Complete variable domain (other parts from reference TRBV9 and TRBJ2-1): DSGVTQTPKHLITATGQRVTLRCSPRSGDLSVYWYQQSLDQGLQFLIQYYNGEERAKGNILERFSAQQFPDLHSELNLSSLELGDSALYFCASSVAGGPYNEQFFGPGTRLTVL.

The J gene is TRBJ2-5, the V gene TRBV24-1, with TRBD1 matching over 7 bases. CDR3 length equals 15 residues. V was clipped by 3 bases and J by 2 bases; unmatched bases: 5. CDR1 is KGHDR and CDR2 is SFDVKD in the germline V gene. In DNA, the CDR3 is TGTGCCACCAGTGATCCCCGGGACAGACAAGAGACCCAGTACTTC. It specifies CATSDPRDRQETQYF.

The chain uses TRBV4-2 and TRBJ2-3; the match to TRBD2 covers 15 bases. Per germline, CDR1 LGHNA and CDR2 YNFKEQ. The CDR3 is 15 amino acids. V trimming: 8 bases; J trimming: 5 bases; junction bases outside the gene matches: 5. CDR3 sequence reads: CASAGTSGGRDTQYF. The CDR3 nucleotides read TGTGCCAGCGCCGGGACTAGCGGGGGGAGAGATACGCAGTATTTT.

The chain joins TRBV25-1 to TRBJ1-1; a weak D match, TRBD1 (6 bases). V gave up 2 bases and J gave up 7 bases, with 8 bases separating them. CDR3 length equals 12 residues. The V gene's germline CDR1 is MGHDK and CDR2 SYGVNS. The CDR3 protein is CASSEGTLEAFF. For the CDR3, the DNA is TGTGCCAGCAGTGAAGGGACACTTGAAGCTTTCTTT.

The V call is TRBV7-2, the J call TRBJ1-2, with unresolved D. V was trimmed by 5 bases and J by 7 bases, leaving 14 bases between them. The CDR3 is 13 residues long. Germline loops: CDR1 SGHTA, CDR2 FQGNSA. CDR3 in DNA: TGTGCCAGCAGCGACCACACAGTCTCTGGCTACACCTTC. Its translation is CASSDHTVSGYTF.

The CDR3 DNA follows: TGTGCCAGCAGCTCAATAGCGGGAGTAAAGAATGAGCAGTTCTTC. Its translation is CASSSIAGVKNEQFF. This chain links TRBV11-3 with TRBJ2-1, with TRBD2 matching over 9 bases. V trimming: 4 bases; J trimming: 7 bases; junction bases outside the gene matches: 8. CDR1 SGHNT and CDR2 YENEEA come from the germline V gene. The length of the CDR3 is 15 residues.

CDR3 sequence reads: CASSLSGVDTDTQYF. The CDR3, as DNA: TGTGCCAGCAGCTTGTCGGGGGTCGACACAGATACGCAGTATTTT. This chain uses TRBV7-6 with TRBJ2-3; possible D gene TRBD2, 6 bases. Per germline, CDR1 SGHVS and CDR2 FNYEAQ. Trimming pared 3 bases from V and 2 bases from J, leaving 12 bases between. This CDR3 has 15 amino acids.